The 21 T cell receptor beta chains given below trace back to one sample, sequenced in a study of T cell repertoires in cytomegalovirus infection (dated by TCRdb to 2018 to 2020). The sequencer was an Illumina HiSeq 1500. Through fastp at Q25 and MiXCR, TCRdb rebuilt clones from the public reads, retaining in-frame beta chains. Each CDR3 protein appears once, grouped with its most common genes and DNA. In this sample the table shows about 530,000 distinct CDR3 sequences, 26% of which occur a single time. In total, the top ten clones hold about 13% of the sample. Input material: PBMCs. The receptors here all came from a human donor in good health (CMV status not recorded). Some clones in this sample may be carry-over from other donors' samples.

This clonotype was detected ten times or more. This CDR3 is CASSPSDLAGYNEQFF. The DNA of the CDR3 is TGTGCCAGCTCACCATCCGACCTAGCGGGTTATAATGAGCAGTTCTTC. The rearrangement uses TRBV18 and TRBJ2-1, with 8 bases identical to TRBD2. Trimming cost V 2 bases and J 7 bases; bases outside gene matches: 10. The CDR3 is 16 residues long. Germline CDR1 and CDR2: KGHSH and LQKENI.

The rearrangement joins TRBV7-2 to TRBJ2-1; TRBD2 matches 13 bases. The CDR3 totals 15 residues. Germline CDR1 SGHTA, CDR2 FQGNSA. V dropped 8 bases and J dropped 10; count of bases not matched to a gene: 11. The DNA of the CDR3 is TGTGCCAGCCGTCGAGGACTAGCGGGGGCAGGAGAGCAGTTCTTC. Protein: CASRRGLAGAGEQFF.

This clonotype showed up many times. This chain links TRBV7-2 with TRBJ2-1; D unresolved. This CDR3 has 16 residues. Trimming stripped 4 bases from V and 0 bases from J, with 13 bases between. Germline loops: CDR1 SGHTA, CDR2 FQGNSA. The CDR3 region is CASSSPLLGSYNEQFF. CDR3 nucleotide sequence: TGTGCCAGCAGCTCGCCCCTCCTAGGCTCCTACAATGAGCAGTTCTTC.

This clonotype was picked up a small number of times. The rearrangement joins TRBV6-5 to TRBJ2-1; 7 bases map to TRBD2. V gave up 0 bases and J gave up 0 bases; unmatched junction bases: 5. Germline V gene sequence: CDR1 MNHEY, CDR2 SVGAGI. The CDR3 runs 17 residues. The CDR3 is CASSYSGGPDSYNEQFF. CDR3 coding DNA: TGTGCCAGCAGTTACTCGGGAGGGCCTGACTCCTACAATGAGCAGTTCTTC.

The J gene is TRBJ1-4, the V gene TRBV4-1; D is possibly TRBD1 (5 bases). Germline values: CDR1 MGHRA, CDR2 YSYEKL. Trimming cost V 4 bases and J 7 bases, with 16 bases left between them. CDR3 size: 15 residues. CDR3 sequence (DNA): TGCGCCAGCAGCCTCCGGAGGGGCCGGGCTGAAAAACTGTTTTTT. The encoded protein is CASSLRRGRAEKLFF.

The rearrangement joins TRBV7-8 to TRBJ1-5, with D tentatively TRBD1 (5 bases). The germline gives CDR1 SGHVS, CDR2 FQNEAQ. CDR3 length equals 17 residues. V dropped 5 bases and J dropped 2 bases, with 19 bases sitting between them. The CDR3 spells CASSQMGRTIGNQPQHF. As DNA, the CDR3 is TGTGCCAGCAGCCAAATGGGACGGACTATTGGCAATCAGCCCCAGCATTTT.

The CDR3 region is CASSSQRREQFF. DNA of the CDR3: TGTGCCAGCAGTTCCCAAAGGAGAGAGCAGTTCTTC. The rearrangement links TRBV6-6 to TRBJ2-1, with D unresolved. Germline V gives CDR1 MNHNY, CDR2 SVGAGI (reference sequence). Trimming took off 4 bases at V and 10 bases at J, with 11 bases between the two ends. This CDR3 is built from 12 residues.

This sequence joins TRBV6-5 and TRBJ2-3; D is undetermined. The V end was cut by 2 bases, the J end by 5 bases, with 14 bases between. CDR3 length equals 15 residues. Germline CDR1 is MNHEY and CDR2 is SVGAGI. CDR3 region: CASSYDLVRGDTQYF. CDR3 coding DNA: TGTGCCAGCAGTTACGACCTAGTACGAGGAGATACGCAGTATTTT.

The chain is built from TRBV7-2 and TRBJ2-3, with TRBD2 matching over 12 bases. Per the germline V gene, CDR1 is SGHTA and CDR2 is FQGNSA. V lost 1 base, J lost 4 bases, and 6 bases stayed unmatched. This CDR3 comprises 17 residues. The CDR3 sequence is CASSLGLAGAISDTQYF. As DNA, the CDR3 is TGTGCCAGCAGCTTAGGACTAGCGGGAGCTATCTCAGATACGCAGTATTTT.

In this sample, this clonotype turned up many times. The V and J genes are TRBV7-2 and TRBJ2-5, with no clear D. CDR1 is SGHTA and CDR2 is FQGNSA in the germline V gene. V was clipped by 5 bases and J by 5 bases, with 15 bases between them. CDR3 length: 14 residues. In DNA, the CDR3 is TGTGCCAGCAGCCCAGACCATATTCGGGAGACCCAGTACTTC. Translating gives CASSPDHIRETQYF.

This chain links TRBV10-2 with TRBJ2-3, with D hard to call. V lost 4 bases, J lost 0 bases, and 8 bases lay in between. Per the germline V gene, CDR1 is WSHSY and CDR2 is SAAADI. This CDR3 spans 14 amino acids. CDR3 nucleotides: TGCGCCAGCAGTGCAGTGGCTAGCACAGATACGCAGTATTTT. Translation gives CASSAVASTDTQYF.

This clonotype has a handful of counts. This sequence joins TRBV7-2 and TRBJ1-1; no reliable D call. The CDR3 totals 15 residues. V was cut by 3 bases and J by 1 base, with 12 bases left in between. Germline V gene sequence: CDR1 SGHTA, CDR2 FQGNSA. The CDR3 bases are TGTGCCAGCAGCTTTTGGGGAAGTAGGAACACTGAAGCTTTCTTT. Translation: CASSFWGSRNTEAFF.

The chain couples TRBV27 to TRBJ2-5, with a weak D call TRBD2 (6 bases). CDR3 length: 14 residues. V gave up 5 bases and J gave up 5 bases, with 15 bases separating them. Germline V gene data show CDR1 as MNHEY and CDR2 as SMNVEV (reference sequence). The CDR3 DNA follows: TGTGCCAGCAGTAAAGAGACTAGGGGCGAGACCCAGTACTTC. Encoded protein: CASSKETRGETQYF.

This clonotype has only one observation. The chain carries TRBV5-1 and TRBJ1-5; 7 positions match TRBD1. Trimming at V came to 0 bases and at J to 6 bases, leaving 0 bases not matched to a gene. Germline values: CDR1 SGHRS, CDR2 YFSETQ. CDR3 size: 13 residues. The CDR3 DNA reads TGCGCCAGCAGCTTGGGACAGGGTCAGCCCCAGCATTTT. Protein: CASSLGQGQPQHF.

This sequence joins TRBV6-2 or TRBV6-3 and TRBJ2-7; D is possibly TRBD1 (5 bases). Looked up from germline, CDR1 is MNHEY and CDR2 is SVGEGT. The CDR3 runs to 12 residues. V was shortened by 8 bases and J by 3 bases, with 11 bases between the two germline ends. CDR3 nucleotide sequence: TGTGCCAGCTCATTGACAGTCTACGAGCAGTACGTC. It specifies CASSLTVYEQYV.

This clonotype has more than one count but fewer than ten. CDR3 in amino acids: CASSISLGNQPQHF. Here the CDR3 DNA reads TGTGCCAGTAGTATCAGCTTGGGCAATCAGCCCCAGCATTTT. This chain connects TRBV19 to TRBJ1-5; no reliable D call. The CDR3 loop spans 14 amino acids. Deletions cut 3 bases from V and 2 bases from J, with 8 bases between. Germline V gene sequence: CDR1 LNHDA, CDR2 SQIVND (reference sequence).

This clonotype was detected only a few times. The V call is TRBV6-1, the J call TRBJ1-1; the match to TRBD1 covers 7 bases. The CDR3 contains 14 residues. V shed 6 bases, J shed 1 base, and the junction held 5 bases outside the gene matches. Germline CDR1 reads MNHNS; CDR2 reads SASEGT. CDR3 sequence (DNA): TGTGCCAGCAGGGAGACAGGGCGGAACACTGAAGCTTTCTTT. This sequence encodes CASRETGRNTEAFF.

The V and J genes are TRBV7-9 and TRBJ2-7; TRBD2 might be the D (6 bases). The germline gives CDR1 SEHNR, CDR2 FQNEAQ (reference sequence). V was pared by 5 bases and J by 7 bases, with 21 bases between. The CDR3 is 15 residues long. The CDR3 loop reads CASSPPSAGSAEQYF. The CDR3 DNA follows: TGTGCCAGCAGCCCCCCCTCGGCCGGGAGTGCGGAGCAGTACTTC.

This chain joins TRBV15 and TRBJ2-7, with D perhaps matching TRBD1 or TRBD2 (6 bases each). The CDR3 length is 14 residues. Germline assignment: CDR1 LNHNV and CDR2 YYDKDF (reference sequence). V shed 3 bases and J shed 5 bases, with 14 bases lying between them. CDR3 region: CATSSPHREDEQYF. CDR3 bases: TGTGCCACCAGCAGCCCCCACAGGGAGGACGAGCAGTACTTC.

The chain carries TRBV7-2 and TRBJ2-2; 14 bases agree with TRBD2. The CDR3 runs 18 residues. The V segment lost 6 bases and the J segment 4 bases; nucleotides outside the gene matches: 10. CDR1 is SGHTA, CDR2 FQGNSA, per germline. The CDR3 protein is CASSFTGTSGSGTGELFF. The CDR3 DNA follows: TGTGCCAGCAGTTTCACCGGGACTAGCGGGAGTGGCACCGGGGAGCTGTTTTTT. Using reference TRBV7-2 and TRBJ2-2 for the parts outside the CDR3, the full variable domain is GAGVSQSPSNKVTEKGKDVELRCDPISGHTALYWYRQSLGQGLEFLIYFQGNSAPDKSGLPSDRFSAERTGGSVSTLTIQRTQQEDSAVYLCASSFTGTSGSGTGELFFGEGSRLTVL.

This clonotype was counted between two and nine times. The chain has TRBV7-6 and TRBJ1-5; TRBD1 matches at 10 bases. This CDR3 is built from 17 residues. In germline, CDR1 is SGHVS, CDR2 FNYEAQ. Trimming took 6 bases from V and 1 from J; bases not matched to a gene: 9. The chain's CDR3 is CASSPGTGVLSNQPQHF. CDR3 in DNA: TGTGCCAGCAGTCCCGGGACAGGGGTGTTGAGCAATCAGCCCCAGCATTTT.